The entry that follows covers one T cell receptor beta chain sequence. Its specificity is not known. The sample belongs to a study of monozygotic twins with inflammatory bowel disease. Findings and caveats of the study: In patient repertoires, differing immunosuppressive treatments may have added some variability. IBD patients showed reduced TCRbeta diversity (inverse Simpson) versus healthy co-twins.

CDR3 length: 16 residues. Germline V gene data show CDR1 as SGHTA and CDR2 as FQGNSA. Template switching appended UMIs that held a 6-nucleotide sample barcode. TCRalpha along with TCRbeta cDNA was subjected to two nested PCRs lasting approximately 17 and 9 cycles. TCRdb reprocessed the 5' RACE reads, with one entry per CDR3 protein and no DNA. The sample data list hundreds of thousands of distinct CDR3 sequences. The TCR comes from a human donor with ulcerative colitis or Crohn's disease, or a healthy co-twin of an affected twin (not recorded which). The J gene is TRBJ2-5, the V gene TRBV7-2; TCRdb returns TRBD2, unconfirmable since there is no DNA. Sequenced material: blood. The CDR3 sequence: CASSLAGGGSQETQYF.